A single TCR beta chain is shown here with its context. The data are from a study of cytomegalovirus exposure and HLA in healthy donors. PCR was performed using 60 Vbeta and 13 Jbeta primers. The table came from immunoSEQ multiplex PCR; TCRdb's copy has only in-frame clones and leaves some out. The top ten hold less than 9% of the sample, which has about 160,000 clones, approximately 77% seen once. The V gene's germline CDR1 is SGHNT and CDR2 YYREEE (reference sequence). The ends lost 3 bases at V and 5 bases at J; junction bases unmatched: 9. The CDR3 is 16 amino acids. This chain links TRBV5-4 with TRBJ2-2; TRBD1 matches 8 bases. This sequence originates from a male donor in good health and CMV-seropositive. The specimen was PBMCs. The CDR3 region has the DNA TGTGCCAGCAGCTCCCCGCAGGGGGCTTGGACCGGGGAGCTGTTTTTT. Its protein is CASSSPQGAWTGELFF.